The 17 T cell receptor beta chains below were found in one sample sequenced in a study of T cells in women clearing cervical HPV infection. The table came from immunoSEQ multiplex PCR; TCRdb's copy has only in-frame clones and leaves some out. This table holds roughly 48,000 clones. Material: blood buffy coat. All receptors derive from a woman between 18 and 70 years old with a cervical HPV16 infection that either progressed to CIN3+ or cleared (not recorded which).

For this clone: The read is 3 residues too short to cover the CDR3 end, so that end is filled in from the germline J gene. The chain combines TRBV7-8 with TRBJ1-3; 7 bases fit TRBD1. Germline V gives CDR1 SGHVS, CDR2 FQNEAQ. The CDR3 is made up of 16 amino acids. After removal of 7 bases from V and 0 bases from J, the junction contained 9 bases not matched to a gene. The covered CDR3 bases are TGTGCCAGCAACATGCCGGGGACAGACTCTGGAAACACC. This sequence encodes CASNMPGTDSGNT. The whole CDR3 sequence is CASNMPGTDSGNTIYF.

About this clone: The CDR3 end falls 3 residues outside the read, so it is completed with the germline J gene. The V call is TRBV15, the J call TRBJ1-2, with 9 bases aligning to TRBD1. J lost 4 bases, V lost 1 base, and 4 bases had no gene match. Per germline, CDR1 LNHNV and CDR2 YYDKDF (reference sequence). The CDR3 consists of 15 residues. CDR3 amino acids: CATSRAGTGTYGYTF. The DNA read from the CDR3 is TGTGCCACCAGCAGAGCCGGGACAGGGACCTATGGC.

In regard to this clone: The read terminates 3 residues before the CDR3 end, so the remaining end is supplied by the germline J gene. V gene TRBV29-1 combines with J gene TRBJ1-1; D is possibly TRBD1 (6 bases). This CDR3 has 11 amino acids. The germline CDR1 and CDR2 sequences are SQVTM and ANQGSEA. The V gene lost 1 base and the J gene lost 7 bases, with 7 bases spanning the gap. The CDR3 sequence is CSVEGGLEAFF. The sequenced part of the CDR3 DNA is TGCAGCGTTGAAGGGGGGCTTGAA.

With respect to this clone: From the germline J gene comes the end of the CDR3, since the read stops 3 residues before it. The chain couples TRBV19 to TRBJ1-3; D is unresolved. Trimming shortened V by 5 bases and J by 0 bases, and 8 bases separated the two germline ends. Germline V gives CDR1 LNHDA, CDR2 SQIVND (reference sequence). This CDR3 has 14 amino acids. CDR3 DNA, as far as it was read: TGTGCCAGTAGTGTACAGTACTCTGGAAACACC. Translation gives CASSVQYSGNT. The entire CDR3 sequence reads CASSVQYSGNTIYF. The variable domain in full, completed from reference TRBV19 and TRBJ1-3, reads DGGITQSPKYLFRKEGQNVTLSCEQNLNHDAMYWYRQDPGQGLRLIYYSQIVNDFQKGDIAEGYSVSREKKESFPLTVTSAQKNPTAFYLCASSVQYSGNTIYFGEGSWLTVV.

This clone counts as medium-sized by frequency. The read terminates 3 residues ahead of where the CDR3 ends, so the germline J gene completes it. This chain connects TRBV5-1 to TRBJ1-6; 8 bases map to TRBD1. J gave up 8 bases and V 0 bases, and 4 bases lay outside the gene matches. Germline V CDR1 and CDR2: SGHRS, YFSETQ. This CDR3 comprises 15 residues. The CDR3 DNA, read in part, is TGCGCCAGCAGCTTGGCAGGGGGCGCAGATTCACCC. Residues: CASSLAGGADSP. The full CDR3 protein reads CASSLAGGADSPLHF.

On this clone itself: Read sequence stops 3 residues before the CDR3 end, and the germline J gene provides the missing end. V and J are TRBV2 and TRBJ1-3; a weak D match, TRBD1 (5 bases). Germline V gives CDR1 SNHLY, CDR2 FYNNEI. The CDR3 is made up of 11 amino acids. The chain's CDR3 is CASSGGETIYF. The part of the CDR3 DNA that was read is TGTGCCAGCAGTGGAGGGGAGACC.

About this clone: The CDR3 end lies 3 residues beyond the end of the read and is filled in from the germline J gene. V usage is TRBV29-1 and J usage is TRBJ1-4; 10 bases are a match to TRBD1. CDR3 length equals 13 residues. Per germline, CDR1 SQVTM and CDR2 ANQGSEA. The V segment lost 3 bases and the J segment 7 bases; nucleotides outside the gene matches: 2. CDR3 DNA (partial): TGCAGCGTTGAGACAGGGGGCTCTGAAAAA. Translation: CSVETGGSEK. The CDR3 in full is CSVETGGSEKLFF.

Comment on this clone: The read is 3 residues too short to cover the CDR3 end, so that end is filled in from the germline J gene. This sequence joins TRBV5-1 and TRBJ2-5; 8 nucleotides match TRBD2. J lost 2 bases, V lost 0 bases, and 6 bases had no gene match. The V gene's germline CDR1 is SGHRS and CDR2 YFSETQ. The CDR3 consists of 16 residues. The DNA read from the CDR3 is TGCGCCAGCAGCTTGGTCTCCAGCGGGAGTCAAGAGACC. Amino acid sequence: CASSLVSSGSQET. The CDR3 as a whole reads CASSLVSSGSQETQYF.

Turning to this clone: Sequencing ends 3 residues short of the CDR3 end; the germline J gene provides the rest. The V and J genes are TRBV20-1 and TRBJ2-5; D is ambiguous. The ends were cut back, 3 bases at V and 2 bases at J, with 7 bases in the middle. Germline V gene data show CDR1 as DFQATT and CDR2 as SNEGSKA (reference sequence). This CDR3 comprises 12 residues. Incomplete CDR3 DNA: TGCAGTGCTAGGTGGCAGCAAGAGACC. Translated, it gives CSARWQQET. The full CDR3 sequence reads CSARWQQETQYF.

On this clone: The read stops 3 residues short of the end of the CDR3; the missing end is completed from the germline J gene. The chain couples TRBV20-1 to TRBJ1-6, with D tentatively TRBD1 (5 bases). V was clipped by 2 bases and J by 8 bases, with 16 bases between them. Germline CDR1 DFQATT, CDR2 SNEGSKA (reference sequence). The CDR3 covers 15 residues. This CDR3 is CSARQPKGRYSPLHF. The sequenced CDR3 bases are TGCAGTGCTAGACAACCTAAGGGGAGGTATTCACCC.

For this clone: Read coverage stops 3 residues before the CDR3 terminus; the germline J gene supplies the remainder. This sequence joins TRBV29-1 and TRBJ1-3; D may be TRBD1 (6 bases). This CDR3 region has 13 residues. The V and J ends lost 5 bases and 1 base respectively, with 9 bases between them. Germline CDR1 is SQVTM and CDR2 is ANQGSEA. CDR3 bases read: TGCAGCGTTTCCAGGGGTTCTGGAAACACC. Protein sequence: CSVSRGSGNT. The CDR3 in its entirety is CSVSRGSGNTIYF.

The CDR3 DNA, read in part, is TGCGCCAGCAGCTCGTTGACAGGGGGCATGAACACTGAA. Translation gives CASSSLTGGMNTE. The entire CDR3 is CASSSLTGGMNTEAFF. The chain is built from TRBV5-1 and TRBJ1-1; 10 positions agree with TRBD1. The read terminates 3 residues ahead of where the CDR3 ends, so the germline J gene completes it. CDR3 size: 16 residues. Trimming at V came to 3 bases and at J to 0 bases, leaving 5 bases not matched to a gene. Looked up from germline, CDR1 is SGHRS and CDR2 is YFSETQ.

Worth noting for this clone: The read comes to an end 3 residues before the CDR3 does, leaving the germline J gene to fill in the end. V usage is TRBV19 and J usage is TRBJ1-1, with TRBD1 matching 11 bases. V lost 6 bases and J lost 6; bases outside the gene matches: 15. The CDR3 is 17 residues long. CDR1 is LNHDA, CDR2 SQIVND, per germline (reference sequence). The CDR3 spells CASSRVRTGGRKAEAFF. CDR3 DNA (partial): TGTGCCAGTAGCCGCGTGAGGACAGGGGGCAGGAAGGCTGAA.

Concerning this clone itself: The sequenced fragment ends 3 residues before the CDR3 boundary, so the rest is inferred from the germline J gene. The chain joins TRBV5-8 to TRBJ1-2, with 10 bases lining up with TRBD1. The CDR3 contains 13 residues. Germline-derived CDR1 and CDR2 are SGHTS and YDEGEE. CDR3 in amino acids: CASSRGTGEGYTF. The CDR3 DNA, read in part, is TGTGCCAGCAGCCGTGGGACAGGGGAAGGC.

The sequenced part of the CDR3 DNA is TGTGCCAGTAGTACTTGGGGACTAGCGGGAGGGCCTGTCGGCCACGAG. Protein product: CASSTWGLAGGPVGHE. The complete CDR3 sequence is CASSTWGLAGGPVGHEQYF. The chain has TRBV19 and TRBJ2-7; 16 nucleotides align to TRBD2. Sequencing ends 3 residues short of the CDR3 end; the germline J gene provides the rest. This CDR3 has 19 residues. J gave up 5 bases and V 4 bases, and 14 bases lay outside the gene matches. Germline V gene data show CDR1 as LNHDA and CDR2 as SQIVND (reference sequence).

On this clone: The sequence runs out 3 residues before the end of the CDR3; the remainder is reconstructed from the germline J gene. The J gene is TRBJ2-2, the V gene TRBV2, with TRBD1 identical over 8 bases. Per the germline V gene, CDR1 is SNHLY and CDR2 is FYNNEI. This CDR3 is built from 14 residues. V was pared by 7 bases and J by 6 bases, with 7 bases of the junction left unmatched. The CDR3 bases that were read are TGTGCCAGCAAATCGACAGGGGAGGCCGGGGAG. Residues: CASKSTGEAGE. The full-length CDR3 reads as CASKSTGEAGELFF.

Remarks on this clone: The read gets to within 3 residues of the CDR3 end, and the germline J gene fills in the rest. J is TRBJ2-1 and V is TRBV6-1; TRBD2 matches at 12 bases. The CDR3 is 17 residues long. The germline V gene encodes CDR1 MNHNS and CDR2 SASEGT. J was trimmed by 8 bases and V by 2 bases; bases with no gene match: 10. Incomplete CDR3 DNA: TGTGCCAGCAGTGAACCCCGAACTAGCGGGGGGTCCGATGAG. This translates into CASSEPRTSGGSDE. The whole CDR3 sequence is CASSEPRTSGGSDEQFF.